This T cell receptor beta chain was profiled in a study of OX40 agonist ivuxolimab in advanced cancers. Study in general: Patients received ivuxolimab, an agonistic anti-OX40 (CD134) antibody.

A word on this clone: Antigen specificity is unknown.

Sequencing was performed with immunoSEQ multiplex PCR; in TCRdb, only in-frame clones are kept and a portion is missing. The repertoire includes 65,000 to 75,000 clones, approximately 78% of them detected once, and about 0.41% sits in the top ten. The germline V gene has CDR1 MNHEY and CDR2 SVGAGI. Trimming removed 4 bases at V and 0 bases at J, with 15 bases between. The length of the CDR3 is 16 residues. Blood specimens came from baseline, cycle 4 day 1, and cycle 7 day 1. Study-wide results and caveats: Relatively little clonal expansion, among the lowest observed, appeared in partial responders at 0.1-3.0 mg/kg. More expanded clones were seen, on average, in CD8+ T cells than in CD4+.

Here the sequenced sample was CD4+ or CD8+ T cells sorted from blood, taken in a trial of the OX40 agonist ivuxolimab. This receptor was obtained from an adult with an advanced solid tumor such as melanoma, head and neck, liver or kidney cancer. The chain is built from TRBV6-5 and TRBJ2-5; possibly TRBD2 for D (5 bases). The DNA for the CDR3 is TGTGCCAGCAGTTCCTGGGGTAAGAGGGACCAAGAGACCCAGTACTTC. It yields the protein CASSSWGKRDQETQYF.